This T cell receptor beta chain was identified in a study of T cells after yellow fever vaccination. General study findings and limits: Most primary-vaccination clones reappeared after the booster (just under 98% CD4, about 88% CD8).

On this clonotype itself: Its antigen is not known.

Universal primer sites and UMIs were introduced during 5'RACE template-switching synthesis of TCR cDNA. TCRdb processed the 5' RACE reads anew with MiXCR; each CDR3 protein has one entry. Of nearly 550,000 distinct CDR3 sequences listed, approximately 21% are singletons. The sequenced sample was PBMCs, obtained 15 days after the yellow fever booster vaccination. The sequence was obtained from a man aged 30 to 45 who received the YFV17D yellow fever vaccine.

The CDR3 nucleotides read TGTGCCAGCAGCTCCGACGGACCTGGCTACGAGCAGTACTTC. Residues: CASSSDGPGYEQYF. The rearrangement links TRBV6-1 to TRBJ2-7; no clear D. This CDR3 spans 14 amino acids. Germline-derived CDR1 and CDR2 are MNHNS and SASEGT. Deletions cut 6 bases from V and 3 bases from J, with 15 bases between.